The 10 T cell receptor beta chains listed next were all sequenced from one sample in a study of immune evolution from preneoplasia to lung adenocarcinoma. Sequencing used immunoSEQ multiplex PCR; TCRdb keeps in-frame clones, though not all of them. In the table there are under 3,500 clones, roughly 87% of which are singletons. Sequencing was done on a sample of FFPE adjacent normal lung tissue. The receptors were gathered from a person in their 70s with lung adenocarcinoma.

The CDR3 DNA is TGTGCCAGCAGCTTGGCTAGCGGAAGAACCTACAATGAGCAGTTCTTC. This gives the protein CASSLASGRTYNEQFF. V gene TRBV7-2 combines with J gene TRBJ2-1, with 7 bases aligning to TRBD2. Germline V gene lookup returns CDR1 SGHTA and CDR2 FQGNSA. The CDR3 contains 16 residues. Unmatched junction bases numbered 7, after V lost 3 bases and J lost 2 bases.

The sample holds one count of this clone. The chain is built from TRBV7-9 and TRBJ2-6; D not resolved. Between the trimmed V and J ends, which lost 1 base and 1 base, there was a span of 5 bases. The CDR3 loop spans 15 amino acids. CDR1 SEHNR and CDR2 FQNEAQ come from the germline V gene (reference sequence). CDR3: CASSLGLSGANVLTF. In nucleotides, the CDR3 is TGTGCCAGCAGCTTAGGCTTATCTGGGGCCAACGTCCTGACTTTC.

This clone has a handful of counts. The chain combines TRBV5-5 with TRBJ1-1, with D tentatively TRBD1 (6 bases). The CDR3 is 15 residues long. Germline assignment: CDR1 SGHKS and CDR2 YYEKEE (reference sequence). V lost 6 bases to trimming and J lost 6 bases, with 21 bases between them. The CDR3: CASNPMGGGAAEAFF. The CDR3 DNA is TGTGCCAGCAACCCTATGGGCGGGGGGGCGGCTGAAGCTTTCTTT.

V and J are TRBV7-9 and TRBJ2-2; 9 positions match TRBD1. The CDR3 has 14 residues. Germline V gene sequence: CDR1 SEHNR, CDR2 FQNEAQ (reference sequence). After removal of 6 bases from V and 1 base from J, the junction contained 0 bases not matched to a gene. CDR3 sequence reads: CASRGQGNTGELFF. The CDR3 DNA reads TGTGCCAGCAGGGGACAGGGGAACACCGGGGAGCTGTTTTTT.

The J gene is TRBJ1-1, the V gene TRBV30; unclear D gene. Germline V lookup: CDR1 GTSNPN, CDR2 SVGIG (reference sequence). The germline V and J ends were trimmed by 2 bases and 5 bases, with 9 bases remaining between them. The CDR3 is 12 amino acids. The CDR3 sequence is CAWSQKGTEAFF. DNA of the CDR3: TGTGCCTGGAGTCAGAAGGGAACTGAAGCTTTCTTT.

The J gene is TRBJ2-7, the V gene TRBV6-6; D assignment may be TRBD1 or TRBD2 (6 bases each). The CDR3 has 15 amino acids. V was shortened by 2 bases and J by 6 bases, with 17 bases between the two germline ends. Germline V lookup: CDR1 MNHNY, CDR2 SVGAGI (reference sequence). The CDR3 region is CASSYRGVDRGEQYF. The CDR3 region has the DNA TGTGCCAGCAGTTACAGGGGGGTGGATAGAGGCGAGCAGTACTTC.

This rearrangement joins TRBV11-2 to TRBJ2-3, with a tentative D call TRBD1 (7 bases). Per germline, CDR1 SGHAT and CDR2 FQNNGV. V dropped 5 bases and J dropped 6 bases, with 9 bases sitting between them. This CDR3 comprises 12 residues. CDR3 in amino acids: CASSPGGDTQYF. DNA of the CDR3: TGTGCCAGCAGCCCAGGGGGGGATACGCAGTATTTT.

This chain uses TRBV6-5 with TRBJ1-2; the match to TRBD1 covers 7 bases. The junction had 7 bases not matched to a gene; V was cut back by 5 bases and J by 7 bases. The CDR3 spans 13 residues. The germline gives CDR1 MNHEY, CDR2 SVGAGI. The CDR3 DNA is TGTGCCAGCAGTCGTGACAGGGAGGGTGGCTACACCTTC. Protein product: CASSRDREGGYTF.

This rearrangement joins TRBV7-2 to TRBJ1-1; 8 bases agree with TRBD1. The germline V gene encodes CDR1 SGHTA and CDR2 FQGNSA. The CDR3 runs 14 residues. V trimming: 4 bases; J trimming: 5 bases; junction bases outside the gene matches: 6. This CDR3 is CASSSQGVGTEAFF. The CDR3 DNA reads TGTGCCAGCAGCTCACAGGGGGTTGGGACTGAAGCTTTCTTT.

The V call is TRBV30, the J call TRBJ1-1; TRBD1 might be the D (5 bases). Germline V gene data show CDR1 as GTSNPN and CDR2 as SVGIG (reference sequence). The CDR3 is 13 residues long. V lost 3 bases and J 0 bases, leaving 8 bases between the germline ends. The CDR3 protein is CAWRPGLNTEAFF. The CDR3 coding sequence is TGTGCCTGGAGGCCAGGGTTGAACACTGAAGCTTTCTTT.